These T cell receptor beta chains were read from a single sample in a study of cytomegalovirus exposure and HLA in healthy donors. The repertoire was sequenced with immunoSEQ multiplex PCR; TCRdb's copy has only in-frame clones and lacks some. Here the sample spans some 130,000 clones, 76% being singletons. The specimen sequenced was PBMCs. The receptors originated from a female donor in good health and CMV-seropositive. CDR3s include the opening cysteine and the closing phenylalanine or tryptophan. Fields, in order: D gene, J gene, V gene, clone size, CDR3 protein, CDR3 DNA. D genes are given only for firm matches. Expanded clones are given a class, and other clones once, few, many or no size at all.

d_call: NA
j_call: TRBJ1-2
v_call: TRBV10-1
clone_size: NA
cdr3_aa: CASSDGGLNYGYTF
cdr3_nt: TGCGCCAGCAGTGATGGGGGACTGAACTATGGCTACACCTTC

d_call: NA
j_call: TRBJ1-2
v_call: TRBV20-1
clone_size: few
cdr3_aa: CSARADRDTIF
cdr3_nt: TGCAGTGCTAGAGCTGACCGGGACACAATCTTC

d_call: TRBD1
j_call: TRBJ2-3
v_call: TRBV7-3
clone_size: once
cdr3_aa: CASSSGQGAIDTQYF
cdr3_nt: TGTGCCAGCAGCTCAGGACAGGGGGCGATAGATACGCAGTATTTT

d_call: TRBD2
j_call: TRBJ2-1
v_call: TRBV9
clone_size: NA
cdr3_aa: CASSGVAGAGNNEQFF
cdr3_nt: TGTGCCAGCAGCGGCGTAGCGGGGGCTGGGAACAATGAGCAGTTCTTC

d_call: NA
j_call: TRBJ2-5
v_call: TRBV6-5
clone_size: NA
cdr3_aa: CASSLGEVKTQYF
cdr3_nt: TGTGCCAGCAGTCTAGGCGAAGTGAAGACCCAGTACTTC

d_call: NA
j_call: TRBJ1-6
v_call: TRBV10-3
clone_size: NA
cdr3_aa: CAIRAGSYNSPLHF
cdr3_nt: TGTGCCATCAGGGCCGGGAGTTATAATTCACCCCTCCACTTT

d_call: TRBD1
j_call: TRBJ1-1
v_call: TRBV5-4
clone_size: NA
cdr3_aa: CASSPGGTAKSGTEAFF
cdr3_nt: TGTGCCAGCAGTCCCGGAGGGACAGCAAAATCGGGGACTGAAGCTTTCTTT

d_call: NA
j_call: TRBJ1-1
v_call: TRBV6-5
clone_size: NA
cdr3_aa: CASSFTGNTEAFF
cdr3_nt: TGTGCCAGCAGTTTTACAGGGAACACTGAAGCTTTCTTT

d_call: NA
j_call: TRBJ1-2
v_call: TRBV2
clone_size: NA
cdr3_aa: CATGTYSYGYTF
cdr3_nt: TGTGCCACCGGGACATACTCCTATGGCTACACCTTC

d_call: NA
j_call: TRBJ2-1
v_call: TRBV7-7
clone_size: few
cdr3_aa: CASSSLGAGNEQFF
cdr3_nt: TGTGCCAGCAGCTCATTGGGAGCGGGCAATGAGCAGTTCTTC

d_call: NA
j_call: TRBJ1-1
v_call: TRBV27
clone_size: NA
cdr3_aa: CASRVGAMNTEAFF
cdr3_nt: TGTGCCAGCAGGGTAGGGGCGATGAACACTGAAGCTTTCTTT

d_call: NA
j_call: TRBJ1-2
v_call: TRBV19
clone_size: NA
cdr3_aa: CASSSPGTRGNYGYTF
cdr3_nt: TGTGCCAGTAGTAGTCCCGGGACAAGGGGGAACTATGGCTACACCTTC

d_call: TRBD2
j_call: TRBJ2-5
v_call: TRBV7-3
clone_size: NA
cdr3_aa: CASSPGGGTQYF
cdr3_nt: TGTGCCAGCAGCCCTGGCGGGGGGACCCAGTACTTC

d_call: TRBD1
j_call: TRBJ2-3
v_call: TRBV7-9
clone_size: few
cdr3_aa: CASSLGMQGAGDTQYF
cdr3_nt: TGTGCCAGCAGCTTAGGGATGCAGGGGGCGGGAGATACGCAGTATTTT

d_call: NA
j_call: TRBJ2-3
v_call: TRBV18
clone_size: NA
cdr3_aa: CASSPAGLAADTQYF
cdr3_nt: TGTGCCAGCTCACCAGCGGGCCTAGCCGCAGATACGCAGTATTTT

d_call: TRBD1
j_call: TRBJ1-2
v_call: TRBV6-5
clone_size: NA
cdr3_aa: CASSFLTGRSGYTF
cdr3_nt: TGTGCCAGCAGTTTCCTGACAGGGCGGAGCGGCTACACCTTC

d_call: TRBD2
j_call: TRBJ2-1
v_call: TRBV5-4
clone_size: NA
cdr3_aa: CATRLAGEQFF
cdr3_nt: TGTGCCACCCGACTAGCGGGAGAGCAGTTCTTC

d_call: NA
j_call: TRBJ2-1
v_call: TRBV11-3
clone_size: NA
cdr3_aa: CASSPRWGDEQFF
cdr3_nt: TGTGCCAGCAGCCCCCGGTGGGGCGATGAGCAGTTCTTC

d_call: NA
j_call: TRBJ1-1
v_call: TRBV9
clone_size: NA
cdr3_aa: CASSAPAGGTEAFF
cdr3_nt: TGTGCCAGCAGCGCACCGGCGGGAGGCACTGAAGCTTTCTTT

d_call: TRBD1
j_call: TRBJ2-7
v_call: TRBV10-2
clone_size: NA
cdr3_aa: CASMWDRVMDQYF
cdr3_nt: TGCGCCAGCATGTGGGACAGGGTAATGGATCAGTACTTC

d_call: TRBD2
j_call: TRBJ2-1
v_call: TRBV6-6
clone_size: NA
cdr3_aa: CASSSISGNGQFF
cdr3_nt: TGTGCCAGCAGCTCAATTAGCGGGAATGGGCAGTTCTTC

d_call: NA
j_call: TRBJ1-1
v_call: TRBV18
clone_size: NA
cdr3_aa: CASSQGANTEAFF
cdr3_nt: TGTGCCAGCTCACAAGGGGCAAACACTGAAGCTTTCTTT

d_call: NA
j_call: TRBJ2-2
v_call: TRBV5-1
clone_size: few
cdr3_aa: CASSLAGTGELFF
cdr3_nt: TGCGCCAGCAGCTTGGCCGGGACCGGGGAGCTGTTTTTT

d_call: NA
j_call: TRBJ2-7
v_call: TRBV30
clone_size: NA
cdr3_aa: CAWSIGDNSYEQYF
cdr3_nt: TGTGCCTGGAGTATAGGGGATAACTCCTACGAGCAGTACTTC

d_call: TRBD1
j_call: TRBJ1-6
v_call: TRBV7-3
clone_size: few
cdr3_aa: CASSQGVGSPLHF
cdr3_nt: TGTGCCAGCAGCCAGGGGGTAGGATCACCCCTCCACTTT

d_call: TRBD1
j_call: TRBJ2-5
v_call: TRBV6-6
clone_size: NA
cdr3_aa: CASIRDRGVETQYF
cdr3_nt: TGTGCCAGCATTCGGGACAGGGGTGTAGAGACCCAGTACTTC

d_call: TRBD1
j_call: TRBJ2-1
v_call: TRBV27
clone_size: NA
cdr3_aa: CASSLGTEYNEQFF
cdr3_nt: TGTGCCAGCAGTTTAGGGACAGAATACAATGAGCAGTTCTTC

d_call: TRBD2
j_call: TRBJ2-5
v_call: TRBV2
clone_size: NA
cdr3_aa: CASRASGSIETQYF
cdr3_nt: TGTGCCAGCAGGGCTAGCGGGAGCATCGAGACCCAGTACTTC

d_call: NA
j_call: TRBJ2-3
v_call: TRBV7-9
clone_size: NA
cdr3_aa: CSSSFGGTSTDTQYF
cdr3_nt: TGTTCCAGCAGCTTCGGCGGGACTAGCACAGATACGCAGTATTTT

d_call: TRBD2
j_call: TRBJ2-7
v_call: TRBV30
clone_size: once
cdr3_aa: CAWSVTSGLYEQYF
cdr3_nt: TGTGCCTGGAGTGTAACTAGCGGGCTTTACGAGCAGTACTTC

d_call: TRBD1
j_call: TRBJ1-1
v_call: TRBV27
clone_size: NA
cdr3_aa: CASSPRTGSKNEAFF
cdr3_nt: TGTGCCAGCAGTCCCCGGACAGGGTCGAAAAATGAAGCTTTCTTT

d_call: NA
j_call: TRBJ2-7
v_call: TRBV14
clone_size: NA
cdr3_aa: CASSQTGWGAYEQYF
cdr3_nt: TGTGCCAGCAGCCAAACGGGGTGGGGAGCCTACGAGCAGTACTTC

d_call: NA
j_call: TRBJ2-7
v_call: TRBV21-1
clone_size: NA
cdr3_aa: CASSIGQEVSYEQYF
cdr3_nt: TGTGCCAGCAGCATTGGACAGGAGGTTTCCTACGAGCAGTACTTC

d_call: NA
j_call: TRBJ2-7
v_call: TRBV7-2
clone_size: few
cdr3_aa: CASSSASGGGEQYF
cdr3_nt: TGTGCCAGCAGCTCCGCTTCAGGGGGAGGAGAGCAGTACTTC

d_call: NA
j_call: TRBJ2-1
v_call: TRBV11-2
clone_size: few
cdr3_aa: CASSLGLRGEQFF
cdr3_nt: TGTGCCAGCAGCTTAGGATTACGAGGGGAGCAGTTCTTC

d_call: NA
j_call: TRBJ1-1
v_call: TRBV6-5
clone_size: once
cdr3_aa: CASSYFGVNTEAFF
cdr3_nt: TGTGCCAGCAGTTACTTTGGAGTGAACACTGAAGCTTTCTTT

d_call: NA
j_call: TRBJ1-1
v_call: TRBV23-1
clone_size: NA
cdr3_aa: CASSQSPGMNTEAFF
cdr3_nt: TGCGCCAGCAGTCAATCCCCAGGAATGAACACTGAAGCTTTCTTT

d_call: NA
j_call: TRBJ1-2
v_call: TRBV18
clone_size: NA
cdr3_aa: CASSPRVLGGYTF
cdr3_nt: TGTGCCAGCTCGCCCAGGGTCCTTGGGGGCTACACCTTC

d_call: TRBD2
j_call: TRBJ2-2
v_call: TRBV5-4
clone_size: once
cdr3_aa: CASSLGLANTGELFF
cdr3_nt: TGTGCCAGCAGCCTAGGACTAGCGAACACCGGGGAGCTGTTTTTT

d_call: NA
j_call: TRBJ1-4
v_call: TRBV6-1
clone_size: once
cdr3_aa: CASIRVQGANEKLFF
cdr3_nt: TGTGCCAGCATAAGGGTACAGGGAGCTAATGAAAAACTGTTTTTT

d_call: NA
j_call: TRBJ1-2
v_call: TRBV7-9
clone_size: NA
cdr3_aa: CASTRDGDSSVYGYTF
cdr3_nt: TGTGCCAGCACCAGGGACGGGGACTCATCCGTGTATGGCTACACCTTC

d_call: TRBD1
j_call: TRBJ2-2
v_call: TRBV9
clone_size: NA
cdr3_aa: CASSVSAGGYTGELFF
cdr3_nt: TGTGCCAGCAGCGTTAGTGCAGGGGGTTACACCGGGGAGCTGTTTTTT

d_call: TRBD1
j_call: TRBJ2-3
v_call: TRBV12-5
clone_size: NA
cdr3_aa: CASEQGLPVNTQYF
cdr3_nt: TGTGCTAGTGAACAGGGGCTGCCAGTGAATACGCAGTATTTT

d_call: NA
j_call: TRBJ2-1
v_call: TRBV2
clone_size: once
cdr3_aa: CANVPPGPRTNEQFF
cdr3_nt: TGTGCCAACGTGCCACCGGGTCCCAGGACAAATGAGCAGTTCTTC

d_call: TRBD2
j_call: TRBJ2-7
v_call: TRBV6-6
clone_size: NA
cdr3_aa: CASSPLAGGRNEQYF
cdr3_nt: TGTGCCAGCAGCCCCTTAGCGGGAGGGAGGAACGAGCAGTACTTC

d_call: NA
j_call: TRBJ1-5
v_call: TRBV11-2
clone_size: NA
cdr3_aa: CASSLGSLQPQHF
cdr3_nt: TGTGCCAGCAGCTTAGGTTCTCTACAGCCCCAGCATTTT

d_call: TRBD2
j_call: TRBJ2-3
v_call: TRBV4-1
clone_size: few
cdr3_aa: CASSQEVGLAAARYTQYF
cdr3_nt: TGCGCCAGCAGCCAAGAGGTAGGACTAGCGGCCGCCCGATATACGCAGTATTTT

d_call: TRBD1
j_call: TRBJ1-1
v_call: TRBV30
clone_size: NA
cdr3_aa: CAWSRDRVNTEAFF
cdr3_nt: TGTGCCTGGAGTAGAGACAGGGTGAACACTGAAGCTTTCTTT

d_call: TRBD1
j_call: TRBJ2-5
v_call: TRBV9
clone_size: NA
cdr3_aa: CASSTRQGFEETQYF
cdr3_nt: TGTGCCAGCAGCACCCGACAGGGTTTTGAAGAGACCCAGTACTTC

d_call: TRBD2
j_call: TRBJ2-1
v_call: TRBV10-1
clone_size: NA
cdr3_aa: CASRPAGYPYNEQFF
cdr3_nt: TGCGCCAGCAGACCAGCGGGATACCCCTACAATGAGCAGTTCTTC

d_call: NA
j_call: TRBJ2-1
v_call: TRBV7-2
clone_size: NA
cdr3_aa: CASNPRSGAYNEQFF
cdr3_nt: TGTGCCAGCAACCCCCGGAGCGGAGCCTACAATGAGCAGTTCTTC

d_call: TRBD1
j_call: TRBJ1-4
v_call: TRBV28
clone_size: few
cdr3_aa: CASTDRGPATNEKLFF
cdr3_nt: TGTGCCAGCACCGACAGGGGGCCTGCAACTAATGAAAAACTGTTTTTT

d_call: NA
j_call: TRBJ1-2
v_call: TRBV5-8
clone_size: NA
cdr3_aa: CASSLNSAGYTF
cdr3_nt: TGTGCCAGCAGCCTAAACAGTGCCGGCTACACCTTC

d_call: TRBD1
j_call: TRBJ2-7
v_call: TRBV6-5
clone_size: once
cdr3_aa: CASSSAGTANRWYF
cdr3_nt: TGTGCCAGCAGTTCCGCCGGGACAGCTAACAGGTGGTACTTC

d_call: TRBD2
j_call: TRBJ2-2
v_call: TRBV5-4
clone_size: NA
cdr3_aa: CASSLNRLAGGLVGELFF
cdr3_nt: TGTGCCAGCAGCCTAAATCGACTAGCGGGAGGTCTCGTCGGGGAGCTGTTTTTT

d_call: TRBD1
j_call: TRBJ2-7
v_call: TRBV5-1
clone_size: NA
cdr3_aa: CASSPLGTGGYEQYF
cdr3_nt: TGCGCCAGCAGCCCCTTAGGGACAGGGGGTTACGAGCAGTACTTC

d_call: NA
j_call: TRBJ1-5
v_call: TRBV4-1
clone_size: NA
cdr3_aa: CASSQGPRDTSNQPQHF
cdr3_nt: TGCGCCAGCAGCCAAGGTCCCAGGGATACGAGCAATCAGCCCCAGCATTTT

d_call: NA
j_call: TRBJ2-3
v_call: TRBV14
clone_size: NA
cdr3_aa: CASSQVYWGDDYTQYF
cdr3_nt: TGTGCCAGCAGCCAAGTATATTGGGGGGACGATTATACGCAGTATTTT

d_call: TRBD2
j_call: TRBJ2-3
v_call: TRBV7-2
clone_size: few
cdr3_aa: CASSQDLAGGRRDTQYF
cdr3_nt: TGTGCCAGCAGCCAAGACTTGGCGGGAGGGAGGAGGGATACGCAGTATTTT